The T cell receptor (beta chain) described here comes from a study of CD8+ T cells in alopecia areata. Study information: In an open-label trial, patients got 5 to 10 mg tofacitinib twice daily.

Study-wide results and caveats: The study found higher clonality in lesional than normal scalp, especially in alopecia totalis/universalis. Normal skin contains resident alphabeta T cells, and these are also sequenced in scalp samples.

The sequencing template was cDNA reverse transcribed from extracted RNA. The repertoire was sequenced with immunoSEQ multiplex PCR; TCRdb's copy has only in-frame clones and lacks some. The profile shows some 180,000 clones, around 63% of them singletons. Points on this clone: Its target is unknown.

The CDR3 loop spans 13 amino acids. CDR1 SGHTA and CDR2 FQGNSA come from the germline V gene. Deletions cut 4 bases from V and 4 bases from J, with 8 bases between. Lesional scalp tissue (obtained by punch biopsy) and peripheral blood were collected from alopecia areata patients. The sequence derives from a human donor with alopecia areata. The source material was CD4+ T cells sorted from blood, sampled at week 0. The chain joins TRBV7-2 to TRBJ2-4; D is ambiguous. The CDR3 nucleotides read TGTGCCAGCAGCTCGGACGGGAAAAACATTCAGTACTTC. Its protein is CASSSDGKNIQYF.